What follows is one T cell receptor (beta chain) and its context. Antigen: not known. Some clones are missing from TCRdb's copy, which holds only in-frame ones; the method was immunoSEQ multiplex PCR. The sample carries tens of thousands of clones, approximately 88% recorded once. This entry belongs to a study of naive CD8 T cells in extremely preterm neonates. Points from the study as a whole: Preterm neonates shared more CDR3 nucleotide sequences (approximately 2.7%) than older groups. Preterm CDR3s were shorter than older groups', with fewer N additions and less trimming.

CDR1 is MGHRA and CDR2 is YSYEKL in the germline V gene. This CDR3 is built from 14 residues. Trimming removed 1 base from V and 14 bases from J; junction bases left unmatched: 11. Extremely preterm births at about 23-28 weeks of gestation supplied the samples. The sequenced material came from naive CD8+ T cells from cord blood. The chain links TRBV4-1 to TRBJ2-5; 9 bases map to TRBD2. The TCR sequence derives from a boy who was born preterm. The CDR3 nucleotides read TGCGCCAGCAGCCAAGTTTCTCTAGCGGGGCTCTCATACTTC. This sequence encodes CASSQVSLAGLSYF.